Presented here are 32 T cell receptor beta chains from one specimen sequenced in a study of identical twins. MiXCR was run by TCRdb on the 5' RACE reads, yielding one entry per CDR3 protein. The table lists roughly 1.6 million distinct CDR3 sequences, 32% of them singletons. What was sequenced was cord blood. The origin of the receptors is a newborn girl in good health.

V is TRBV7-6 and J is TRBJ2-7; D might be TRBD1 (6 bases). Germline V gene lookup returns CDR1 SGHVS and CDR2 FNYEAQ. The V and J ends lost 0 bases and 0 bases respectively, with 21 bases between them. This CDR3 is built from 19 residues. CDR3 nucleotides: TGTGCCAGCAGCTTAGCTCTAAAAAAGGACAGCTTTTTCTCCTACGAGCAGTACTTC. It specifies CASSLALKKDSFFSYEQYF.

In DNA form, the CDR3 reads TGCGCCAGCAGCTTGGCCCCCGGGAGCGGGGTTTACAATGAGCAGTTCTTC. This codes for CASSLAPGSGVYNEQFF. V and J are TRBV5-1 and TRBJ2-1; 7 positions match TRBD2. The junction had 10 bases not matched to a gene; V was cut back by 0 bases and J by 4 bases. This CDR3 region has 17 residues. Germline lookup yields CDR1 SGHRS and CDR2 YFSETQ.

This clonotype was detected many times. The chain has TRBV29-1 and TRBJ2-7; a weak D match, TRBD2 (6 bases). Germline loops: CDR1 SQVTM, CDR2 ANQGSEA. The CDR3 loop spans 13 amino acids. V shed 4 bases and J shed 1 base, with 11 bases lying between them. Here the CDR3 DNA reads TGCAGCGTTGTTGGGGGGAATTCCTACGAGCAGTACTTC. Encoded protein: CSVVGGNSYEQYF.

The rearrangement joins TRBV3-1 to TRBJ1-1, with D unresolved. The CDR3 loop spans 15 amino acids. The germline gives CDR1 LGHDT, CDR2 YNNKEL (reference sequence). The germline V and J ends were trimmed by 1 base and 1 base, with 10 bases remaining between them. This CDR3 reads CASSQVAAPNTEAFF. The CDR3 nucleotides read TGTGCCAGCAGCCAAGTCGCGGCCCCGAACACTGAAGCTTTCTTT.

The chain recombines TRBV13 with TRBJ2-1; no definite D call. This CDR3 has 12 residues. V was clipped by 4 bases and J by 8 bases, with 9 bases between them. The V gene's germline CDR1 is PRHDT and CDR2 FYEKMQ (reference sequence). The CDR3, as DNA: TGTGCCAGCAGCTGGGCCGCGGATGAGCAGTTCTTC. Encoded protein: CASSWAADEQFF. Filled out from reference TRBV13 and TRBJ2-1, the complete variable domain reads AAGVIQSPRHLIKEKRETATLKCYPIPRHDTVYWYQQGPGQDPQFLISFYEKMQSDKGSIPDRFSAQQFSDYHSELNMSSLELGDSALYFCASSWAADEQFFGPGTRLTVL.

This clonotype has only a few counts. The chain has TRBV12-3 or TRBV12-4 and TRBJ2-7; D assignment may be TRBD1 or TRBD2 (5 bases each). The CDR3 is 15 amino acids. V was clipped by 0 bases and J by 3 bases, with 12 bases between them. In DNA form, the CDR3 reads TGTGCCAGCAGTTTAGCTTCCAGGGACCACTACGAGCAGTACTTC. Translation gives CASSLASRDHYEQYF.

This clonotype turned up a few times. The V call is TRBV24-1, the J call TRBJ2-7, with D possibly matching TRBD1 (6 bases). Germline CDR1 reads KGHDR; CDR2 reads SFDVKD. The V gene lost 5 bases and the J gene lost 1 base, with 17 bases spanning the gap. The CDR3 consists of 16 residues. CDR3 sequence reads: CATSAVPGDRSYEQYF. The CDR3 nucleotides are TGTGCCACCAGTGCCGTGCCAGGGGATCGTTCCTACGAGCAGTACTTC.

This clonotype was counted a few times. As DNA, the CDR3 is TGTGCCAGCAGCCGGGACCCAGACCAAGAGACCCAGTACTTC. Translation gives CASSRDPDQETQYF. The chain is built from TRBV7-9 and TRBJ2-5; D tentatively reads TRBD1 or TRBD2 (5 bases each). In germline, CDR1 is SEHNR, CDR2 FQNEAQ (reference sequence). V dropped 5 bases and J dropped 0 bases, with 10 bases sitting between them. The length of the CDR3 is 14 residues.

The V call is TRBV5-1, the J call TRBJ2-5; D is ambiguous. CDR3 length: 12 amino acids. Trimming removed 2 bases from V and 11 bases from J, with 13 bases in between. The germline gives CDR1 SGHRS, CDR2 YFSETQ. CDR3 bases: TGCGCCAGCAGCTTCCAAAGGAATGAGCAGTACTTC. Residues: CASSFQRNEQYF. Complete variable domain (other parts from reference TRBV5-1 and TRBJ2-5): KAGVTQTPRYLIKTRGQQVTLSCSPISGHRSVSWYQQTPGQGLQFLFEYFSETQRNKGNFPGRFSGRQFSNSRSEMNVSTLELGDSALYLCASSFQRNEQYFGPGTRLLVL.

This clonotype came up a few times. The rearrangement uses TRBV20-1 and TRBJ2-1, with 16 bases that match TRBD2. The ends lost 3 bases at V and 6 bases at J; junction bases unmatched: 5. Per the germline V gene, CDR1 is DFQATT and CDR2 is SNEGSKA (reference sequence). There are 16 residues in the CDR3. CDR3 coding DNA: TGCAGTGCTAGCGGGACTAGCGGGGGGGCAGTCAATGAGCAGTTCTTC. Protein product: CSASGTSGGAVNEQFF.

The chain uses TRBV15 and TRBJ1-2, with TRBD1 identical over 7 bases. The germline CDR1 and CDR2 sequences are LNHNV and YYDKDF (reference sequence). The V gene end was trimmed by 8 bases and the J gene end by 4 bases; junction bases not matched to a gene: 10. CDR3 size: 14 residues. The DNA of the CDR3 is TGTGCCACCGCCGGAGGGGGCAATGGCTATGGCTACACCTTC. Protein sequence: CATAGGGNGYGYTF.

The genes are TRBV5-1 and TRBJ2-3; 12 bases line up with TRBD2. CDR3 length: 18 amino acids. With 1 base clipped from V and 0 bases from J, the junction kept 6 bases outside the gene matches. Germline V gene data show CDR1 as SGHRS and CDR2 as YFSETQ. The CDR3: CASSLPLLAGGSTDTQYF. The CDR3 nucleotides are TGCGCCAGCAGCTTGCCCTTACTAGCGGGGGGCAGCACAGATACGCAGTATTTT.

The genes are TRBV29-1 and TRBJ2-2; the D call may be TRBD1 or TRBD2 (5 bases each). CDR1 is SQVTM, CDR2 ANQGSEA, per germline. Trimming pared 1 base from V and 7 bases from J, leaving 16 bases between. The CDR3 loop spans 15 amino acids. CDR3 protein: CSVEVPRERSGELFF. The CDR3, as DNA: TGCAGCGTTGAAGTCCCCAGGGAGAGAAGCGGGGAGCTGTTTTTT.

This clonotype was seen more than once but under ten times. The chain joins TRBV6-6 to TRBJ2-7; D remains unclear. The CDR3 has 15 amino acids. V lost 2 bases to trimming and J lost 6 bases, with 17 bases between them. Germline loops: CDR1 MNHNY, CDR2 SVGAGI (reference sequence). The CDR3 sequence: CASSYRGRFSTEQYF. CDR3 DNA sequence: TGTGCCAGCAGTTACCGAGGAAGGTTTAGTACCGAGCAGTACTTC.

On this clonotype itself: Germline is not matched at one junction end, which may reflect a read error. The CDR3 loop reads CSASSAGTNQPRHF. The CDR3 bases are TGCAGTGCTAGCTCTGCAGGGACCAATCAGCCCCGGCATTTT. The rearrangement uses TRBV20-1 and TRBJ1-5; the D gene is possibly TRBD1 (5 bases). This CDR3 region has 14 residues. CDR1 and CDR2 from the germline V gene are DFQATT and SNEGSKA (reference sequence).

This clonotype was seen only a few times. CDR3 sequence: CAISQTGWGKNYGYTF. CDR3 nucleotides: TGTGCCATCAGCCAGACCGGCTGGGGAAAAAACTATGGCTACACCTTC. V is TRBV10-3 and J is TRBJ1-2; D is unclear. The CDR3 covers 16 residues. Deletions cut 6 bases from V and 2 bases from J, with 19 bases between. The V gene's germline CDR1 is ENHRY and CDR2 SYGVKD.

The CDR3: CASSEDRENTEAFF. In nucleotides, the CDR3 is TGTGCCAGCAGTGAGGACAGGGAGAACACTGAAGCTTTCTTT. The chain uses TRBV25-1 and TRBJ1-1; 8 bases match TRBD1. The trim removed 3 bases at V and 1 base at J, leaving 1 base unmatched. The germline V gene encodes CDR1 MGHDK and CDR2 SYGVNS. The CDR3 has 14 residues. Full variable domain (rest looked up from reference TRBV25-1 and TRBJ1-1): EADIYQTPRYLVIGTGKKITLECSQTMGHDKMYWYQQDPGMELHLIHYSYGVNSTEKGDLSSESTVSRIRTEHFPLTLESARPSHTSQYLCASSEDRENTEAFFGQGTRLTVV.

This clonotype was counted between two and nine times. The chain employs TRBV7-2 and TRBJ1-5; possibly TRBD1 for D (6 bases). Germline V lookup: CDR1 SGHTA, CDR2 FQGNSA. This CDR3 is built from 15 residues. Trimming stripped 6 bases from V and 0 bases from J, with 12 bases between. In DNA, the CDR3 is TGTGCCAGCAGTGGACAGATTTTTAGCAATCAGCCCCAGCATTTT. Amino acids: CASSGQIFSNQPQHF.

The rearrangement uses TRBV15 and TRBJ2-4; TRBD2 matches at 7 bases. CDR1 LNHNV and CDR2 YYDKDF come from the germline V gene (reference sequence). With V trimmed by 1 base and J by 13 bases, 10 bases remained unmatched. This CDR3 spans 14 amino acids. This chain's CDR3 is CATSRVRESSEQYF. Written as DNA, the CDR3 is TGTGCCACCAGCAGAGTGCGGGAGTCGAGTGAGCAGTACTTC.

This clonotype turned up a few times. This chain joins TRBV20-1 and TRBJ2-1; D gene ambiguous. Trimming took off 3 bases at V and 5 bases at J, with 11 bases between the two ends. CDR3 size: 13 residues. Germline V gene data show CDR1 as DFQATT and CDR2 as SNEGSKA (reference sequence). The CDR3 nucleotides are TGCAGTGCTAGCCGCAACAACAACAATGAGCAGTTCTTC. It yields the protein CSASRNNNNEQFF.

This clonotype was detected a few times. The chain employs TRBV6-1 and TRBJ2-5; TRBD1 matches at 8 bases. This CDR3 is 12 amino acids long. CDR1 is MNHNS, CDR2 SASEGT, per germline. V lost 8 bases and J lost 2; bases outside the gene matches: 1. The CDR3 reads CASGDRQETQYF. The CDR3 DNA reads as TGTGCCAGCGGGGACAGGCAAGAGACCCAGTACTTC.

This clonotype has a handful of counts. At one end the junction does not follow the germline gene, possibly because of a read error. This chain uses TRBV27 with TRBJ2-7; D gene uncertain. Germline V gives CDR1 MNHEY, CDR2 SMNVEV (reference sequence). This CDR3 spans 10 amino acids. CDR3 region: CASPSHEQYF. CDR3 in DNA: TGTGCCAGCCCCTCCCACGAGCAGTACTTC.

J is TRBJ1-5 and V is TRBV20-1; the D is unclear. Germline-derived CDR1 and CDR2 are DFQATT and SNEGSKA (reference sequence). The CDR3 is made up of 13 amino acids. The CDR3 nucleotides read TGCAGCCCAAAAATGGGGAAAAATCAGCCCCAGCATTTT. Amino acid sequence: CSPKMGKNQPQHF.

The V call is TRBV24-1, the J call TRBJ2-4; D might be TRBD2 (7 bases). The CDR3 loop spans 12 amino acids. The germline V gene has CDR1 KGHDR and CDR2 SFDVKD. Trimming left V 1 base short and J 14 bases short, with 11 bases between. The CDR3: CATSDLTGREYF. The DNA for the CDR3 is TGTGCCACCAGTGATTTAACAGGGAGGGAGTACTTC.

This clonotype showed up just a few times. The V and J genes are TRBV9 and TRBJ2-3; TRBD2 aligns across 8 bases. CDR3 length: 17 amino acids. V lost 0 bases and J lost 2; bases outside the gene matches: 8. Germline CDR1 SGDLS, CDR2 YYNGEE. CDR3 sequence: CASSVGWREVNTDTQYF. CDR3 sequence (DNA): TGTGCCAGCAGCGTAGGATGGCGGGAGGTAAACACAGATACGCAGTATTTT.

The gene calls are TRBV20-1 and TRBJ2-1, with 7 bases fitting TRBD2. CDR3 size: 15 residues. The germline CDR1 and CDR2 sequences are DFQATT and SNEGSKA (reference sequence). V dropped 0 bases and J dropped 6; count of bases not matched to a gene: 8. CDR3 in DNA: TGCAGTGCTAGAGATCGGGTTAGGACTAGCAATGAGCAGTTCTTC. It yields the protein CSARDRVRTSNEQFF.

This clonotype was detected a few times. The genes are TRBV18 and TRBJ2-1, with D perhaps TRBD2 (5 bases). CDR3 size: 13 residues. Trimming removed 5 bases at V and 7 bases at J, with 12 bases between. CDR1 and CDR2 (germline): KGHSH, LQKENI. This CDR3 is CASSSLDSNEQFF. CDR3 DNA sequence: TGTGCCAGCTCATCCCTGGACTCTAATGAGCAGTTCTTC.

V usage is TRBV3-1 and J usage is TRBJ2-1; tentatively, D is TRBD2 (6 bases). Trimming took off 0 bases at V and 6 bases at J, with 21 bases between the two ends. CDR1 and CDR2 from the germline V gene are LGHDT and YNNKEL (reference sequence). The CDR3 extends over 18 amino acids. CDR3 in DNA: TGTGCCAGCAGCCAAGATTGGGCTAGCGCAGCCCCCGGCAATGAGCAGTTCTTC. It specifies CASSQDWASAAPGNEQFF.

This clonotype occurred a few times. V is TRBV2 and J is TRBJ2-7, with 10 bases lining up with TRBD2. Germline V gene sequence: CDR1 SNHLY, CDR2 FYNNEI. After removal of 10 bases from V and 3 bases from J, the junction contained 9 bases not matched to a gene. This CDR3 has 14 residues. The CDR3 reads CAILAGTSVYEQYF. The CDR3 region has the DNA TGTGCCATCTTAGCCGGGACTAGCGTCTACGAGCAGTACTTC.

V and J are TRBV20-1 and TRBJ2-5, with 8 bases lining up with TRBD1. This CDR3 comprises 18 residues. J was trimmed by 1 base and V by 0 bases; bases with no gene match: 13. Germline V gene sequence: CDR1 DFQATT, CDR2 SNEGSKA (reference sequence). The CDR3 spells CSARDYRTGLLPQETQYF. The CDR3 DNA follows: TGCAGTGCTAGAGATTACAGGACAGGGCTCCTGCCCCAAGAGACCCAGTACTTC.

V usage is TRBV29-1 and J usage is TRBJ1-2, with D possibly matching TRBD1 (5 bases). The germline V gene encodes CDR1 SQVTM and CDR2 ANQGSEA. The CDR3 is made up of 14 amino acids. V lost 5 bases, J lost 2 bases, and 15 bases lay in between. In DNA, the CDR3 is TGCAGCGTTAGGGGTCCCCAGTTAAACTATGGCTACACCTTC. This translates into CSVRGPQLNYGYTF.

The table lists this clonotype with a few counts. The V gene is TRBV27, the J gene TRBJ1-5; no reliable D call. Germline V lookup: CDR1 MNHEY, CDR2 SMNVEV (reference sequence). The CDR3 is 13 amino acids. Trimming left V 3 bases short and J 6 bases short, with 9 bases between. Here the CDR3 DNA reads TGTGCCAGCAGTTTGACCATAAGTCAGCCCCAGCATTTT. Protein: CASSLTISQPQHF.